This T cell receptor beta chain was captured in a study of sequential checkpoint blockade in melanoma. V was pared by 1 base and J by 4 bases, with 8 bases between. Germline values: CDR1 ENHRY, CDR2 SYGVKD. This CDR3 has 14 residues. Treatment in this sample: randomized to nivolumab then ipilimumab (arm A) or the reverse (arm B). Method: immunoSEQ multiplex PCR; TCRdb's copy keeps in-frame clones and lacks some. The sample shows fewer than 45,000 clones, more than 80% of them seen only once. The origin of this receptor is a human donor with melanoma. The genes are TRBV10-3 and TRBJ2-1; tentatively, D is TRBD1 (5 bases). Source: CD8+ T cells sorted from blood (inferred from file names), taken from a patient given nivolumab and ipilimumab in sequence. The CDR3 region has the DNA TGTGCCATCAGTGAGTTGACAGAGTACAATGAGCAGTTCTTC. Amino acid sequence: CAISELTEYNEQFF.